One sample yielded the 30 T cell receptor beta chains listed below, sequenced in a study of human T cells and chemical hapten exposure (dated by TCRdb to about 2021). The library was produced with RACE. The sequencer was a NextSeq 500. The public reads were quality trimmed at Q25 with fastp and then assembled into clones with MiXCR by TCRdb, keeping productive beta chains. All rows with the same CDR3 protein become a single entry with the most common DNA and genes. Recorded for this sample are more than 80,000 distinct CDR3 sequences; approximately 11% of them occurred a single time. Over 3.5% of the sample goes to the ten largest clones. What the time point label conveys for this sample: patch test 3, about 24 weeks after DPC sensitization. The treatment or condition label for this specimen denotes: therapeutic diphenylcyclopropenone sensitization with weekly scalp DPC. The starting material was whole blood, obtained in connection with sensitization to the hapten diphenylcyclopropenone (DPC). The source is a woman between 50 and 59 years old with alopecia areata. Some clones in this sample may be carry-over from other donors' samples.

This clonotype has just a few counts. The chain is built from TRBV20-1 and TRBJ2-2; a weak D match, TRBD1 (6 bases). CDR1 and CDR2 (germline): DFQATT, SNEGSKA (reference sequence). This CDR3 is built from 13 residues. V lost 8 bases to trimming and J lost 2 bases, with 12 bases between them. DNA of the CDR3: TGCAGTACGCAGGGGCGAAACACCGGGGAGCTGTTTTTT. Its translation is CSTQGRNTGELFF.

There are a few counts of this clonotype. The gene calls are TRBV3-1 and TRBJ2-3, with a tentative D call TRBD1 (5 bases). Trimming took off 0 bases at V and 8 bases at J, with 15 bases between the two ends. The CDR3 runs 15 residues. Looked up from germline, CDR1 is LGHDT and CDR2 is YNNKEL (reference sequence). CDR3 residues: CASSQDLVARGTQYF. The CDR3 DNA follows: TGTGCCAGCAGCCAAGATCTGGTAGCTAGGGGTACGCAGTATTTT.

This chain uses TRBV18 with TRBJ2-1; D is uncertain. CDR3 length: 13 amino acids. The germline gives CDR1 KGHSH, CDR2 LQKENI. Trimming took 3 bases from V and 6 from J, leaving 9 bases between them. CDR3 sequence reads: CASSPSSPNEQFF. In DNA form, the CDR3 reads TGTGCCAGCTCACCCTCGTCCCCCAATGAGCAGTTCTTC.

At least ten counts were recorded for this clonotype. This rearrangement joins TRBV20-1 to TRBJ2-3, with a weak D call TRBD2 (6 bases). The CDR3 is 13 amino acids. Looked up from germline, CDR1 is DFQATT and CDR2 is SNEGSKA (reference sequence). Trimming took off 5 bases at V and 4 bases at J, with 13 bases between the two ends. The CDR3 reads CSAPGLGPDTQYF. CDR3 coding DNA: TGCAGTGCTCCGGGACTCGGACCAGATACGCAGTATTTT.

The sample holds many counts of this clonotype. The chain combines TRBV7-6 with TRBJ2-7; D not certain. There are 13 residues in the CDR3. CDR1 and CDR2 from the germline V gene are SGHVS and FNYEAQ. The V end was cut by 5 bases, the J end by 2 bases, with 10 bases between. The CDR3 DNA sequence: TGTGCCAGCAGCCTGGCCCTTGCCTACGAGCAGTACTTC. Protein product: CASSLALAYEQYF.

This clonotype has just a few counts. The J gene is TRBJ1-1, the V gene TRBV29-1; D unresolved. V was shortened by 4 bases and J by 5 bases, with 11 bases between the two germline ends. Germline V gene lookup returns CDR1 SQVTM and CDR2 ANQGSEA. The CDR3 is 12 amino acids. CDR3 residues: CSVAPMGTEAFF. The CDR3 bases are TGCAGCGTTGCCCCGATGGGTACTGAAGCTTTCTTT.

This clonotype was found many times. V is TRBV11-2 and J is TRBJ1-4, with no clear D. The CDR3 is 15 amino acids. With 8 bases removed from V and 11 bases from J, the gap between germline ends came to 24 bases. The germline V gene has CDR1 SGHAT and CDR2 FQNNGV. The DNA for the CDR3 is TGTGCCAGCGGCTCGACGTCGGCGGCTTTTCCGAAACTGTTTTTT. The encoded protein is CASGSTSAAFPKLFF.

In this sample, this clonotype turned up many times. This chain uses TRBV20-1 with TRBJ2-7; possible D gene TRBD1, 5 bases. Trimming removed 2 bases from V and 2 bases from J, with 16 bases in between. From germline, CDR1 is DFQATT and CDR2 SNEGSKA (reference sequence). The CDR3 spans 15 residues. CDR3 amino acids: CSARPVSGLAYEQYF. The CDR3 bases are TGCAGTGCTAGACCCGTCTCAGGGTTGGCCTACGAGCAGTACTTC.

The rearrangement joins TRBV6-5 to TRBJ2-5; 8 nucleotides line up with TRBD1. Germline loops: CDR1 MNHEY, CDR2 SVGAGI. CDR3 length equals 15 residues. V lost 7 bases and J lost 7; bases outside the gene matches: 14. In nucleotides, the CDR3 is TGTGCCAGCAACCTAGGGACAGGAGCCTTGGGGACCCAGTACTTC. Translating it yields CASNLGTGALGTQYF.

This clonotype was picked up one time. The chain employs TRBV30 and TRBJ2-2; 10 nucleotides agree with TRBD2. J gave up 4 bases and V 1 base, and 6 bases lay outside the gene matches. The CDR3 contains 16 residues. The germline V gene encodes CDR1 GTSNPN and CDR2 SVGIG (reference sequence). The CDR3 here is CAWSGPGTSVTGELFF. The CDR3 nucleotides read TGTGCCTGGAGTGGTCCCGGGACTAGCGTCACCGGGGAGCTGTTTTTT. The full variable domain, rest sourced from reference TRBV30 and TRBJ2-2, is SQTIHQWPATLVQPVGSPLSLECTVEGTSNPNLYWYRQAAGRGLQLLFYSVGIGQISSEVPQNLSASRPQDRQFILSSKKLLLSDSGFYLCAWSGPGTSVTGELFFGEGSRLTVL.

The table lists this clonotype with many counts. The J gene is TRBJ2-2, the V gene TRBV25-1, with D uncertain. This CDR3 has 11 residues. CDR1 is MGHDK and CDR2 is SYGVNS in the germline V gene. Trimming removed 5 bases at V and 6 bases at J, with 4 bases between. CDR3 nucleotide sequence: TGTGCCAGCAGTAACCCCGGGGAGCTGTTTTTT. It encodes CASSNPGELFF.

As to this clonotype: The germline gene is not matched at one end of the junction; a read error may be the cause. The J gene is TRBJ2-7, the V gene TRBV9; D not resolved. Germline V gene sequence: CDR1 SGDLS, CDR2 YYNGEE. The CDR3 is made up of 14 amino acids. The CDR3 nucleotides read TGTGCCAGCAGCGTAGCTGCCAATTCCTACGAGCAGAACTTC. This translates into CASSVAANSYEQNF.

This clonotype has ten or more counts. CDR3 in amino acids: CASSLGGSYPTDTQYF. DNA of the CDR3: TGCGCCAGCAGCTTGGGGGGGAGTTATCCAACAGATACGCAGTATTTT. The chain couples TRBV5-1 to TRBJ2-3; D is possibly TRBD1 or TRBD2 (5 bases each). The germline CDR1 and CDR2 sequences are SGHRS and YFSETQ. Trimming stripped 0 bases from V and 3 bases from J, with 14 bases between. The CDR3 sequence is 16 residues long.

This clonotype has ten or more counts. The CDR3 bases are TGTGCCAGCAAGGCCTTTAGCACAGATACGCAGTATTTT. Its protein product is CASKAFSTDTQYF. This rearrangement joins TRBV28 to TRBJ2-3; D ambiguous. The germline V gene has CDR1 MDHEN and CDR2 SYDVKM. V lost 7 bases, J lost 0 bases, and 8 bases lay in between. The CDR3 totals 13 residues.

This clonotype was counted ten times or more. V gene TRBV27 combines with J gene TRBJ1-1; TRBD1 aligns across 8 bases. This CDR3 has 19 amino acids. Trimming at V came to 3 bases and at J to 1 base, leaving 16 bases not matched to a gene. The germline V gene has CDR1 MNHEY and CDR2 SMNVEV (reference sequence). The CDR3 region is CASSLGWADRVVGNTEAFF. Written as DNA, the CDR3 is TGTGCCAGCAGTTTGGGGTGGGCGGACAGGGTGGTAGGGAACACTGAAGCTTTCTTT.

This clonotype was seen a handful of times. The V and J genes are TRBV29-1 and TRBJ2-7; D call uncertain. Trimming shortened V by 7 bases and J by 3 bases, and 13 bases separated the two germline ends. The CDR3 has 12 amino acids. CDR1 SQVTM and CDR2 ANQGSEA come from the germline V gene. CDR3 protein: CSAPLASYEQYF. CDR3 nucleotides: TGCAGCGCGCCTTTGGCGAGCTACGAGCAGTACTTC.

This clonotype was picked up many times. This rearrangement joins TRBV19 to TRBJ1-3, with TRBD1 matching 8 bases. The CDR3 is made up of 16 amino acids. V gave up 6 bases and J gave up 5 bases; unmatched junction bases: 12. In germline, CDR1 is LNHDA, CDR2 SQIVND (reference sequence). The CDR3 DNA reads as TGTGCCAGTAGCTCCGAAGACAGGGGATATCGAAACACCATATATTTT. Protein: CASSSEDRGYRNTIYF.

This rearrangement joins TRBV5-1 to TRBJ1-1; D is unresolved. V lost 1 base, J lost 0 bases, and 4 bases lay in between. The germline CDR1 and CDR2 sequences are SGHRS and YFSETQ. The CDR3 extends over 13 amino acids. The CDR3 protein is CASSLLVNTEAFF. The CDR3 region has the DNA TGCGCCAGCAGCTTGCTCGTGAACACTGAAGCTTTCTTT. Variable domain in full (rest from reference TRBV5-1 and TRBJ1-1): KAGVTQTPRYLIKTRGQQVTLSCSPISGHRSVSWYQQTPGQGLQFLFEYFSETQRNKGNFPGRFSGRQFSNSRSEMNVSTLELGDSALYLCASSLLVNTEAFFGQGTRLTVV.

This clonotype was recorded at least ten times. The chain employs TRBV7-8 and TRBJ2-7; TRBD2 aligns across 12 bases. Germline-derived CDR1 and CDR2 are SGHVS and FQNEAQ. The J segment lost 6 bases and the V segment lost 5 bases, leaving 11 bases of the junction unmatched. This CDR3 is built from 16 residues. The CDR3: CASSRGASGRASEQYF. Here the CDR3 DNA reads TGTGCCAGCAGCCGGGGGGCTAGCGGGAGGGCCTCCGAGCAGTACTTC.

This clonotype was detected only a few times. This chain uses TRBV7-8 with TRBJ2-7, with D possibly TRBD2 on 5 matching bases. This CDR3 spans 11 amino acids. Germline V CDR1 and CDR2: SGHVS, FQNEAQ. V was clipped by 5 bases and J by 6 bases, with 8 bases between them. The CDR3 loop reads CASSTRGEQYF. CDR3 in DNA: TGTGCCAGCAGCACCCGGGGCGAGCAGTACTTC.

In DNA, the CDR3 is TGTGCCAGCAGAGCGGGGACTAGCGGGTCCTACGAGCAGTACTTC. Translation: CASRAGTSGSYEQYF. The chain joins TRBV6-6 to TRBJ2-7; TRBD2 matches at 12 bases. This CDR3 has 15 amino acids. Unmatched junction bases numbered 4, after V lost 6 bases and J lost 1 base. Germline V CDR1 and CDR2: MNHNY, SVGAGI (reference sequence).

V is TRBV29-1 and J is TRBJ2-1; 7 bases fit TRBD2. Trimming removed 7 bases from V and 9 bases from J; junction bases left unmatched: 12. There are 13 residues in the CDR3. CDR1 SQVTM and CDR2 ANQGSEA come from the germline V gene. CDR3 residues: CSGAWGGRSEQFF. Here the CDR3 DNA reads TGCAGCGGCGCCTGGGGGGGACGGAGTGAGCAGTTCTTC.

Note on this clonotype: Just one base apart from a much larger clone, this may be a read error. The chain uses TRBV7-8 and TRBJ2-3; TRBD1 matches 8 bases. Germline assignment: CDR1 SGHVS and CDR2 FQNEAQ. The CDR3 runs to 16 residues. The CDR3 loop is CAGSLSRTGTGDTQYF. In nucleotides, the CDR3 is TGTGCCGGCAGCTTAAGCCGGACAGGGACTGGAGATACGCAGTATTTT.

The chain is built from TRBV25-1 and TRBJ1-5, with a tentative D call TRBD1 (5 bases). The CDR3 length is 15 residues. Deletions cut 2 bases from V and 1 base from J, with 9 bases between. Germline V gives CDR1 MGHDK, CDR2 SYGVNS. The CDR3 here is CASSEGWGSNQPQHF. The CDR3 nucleotides are TGTGCCAGCAGTGAAGGATGGGGGAGCAATCAGCCCCAGCATTTT.

This clonotype has ten or more counts. This chain uses TRBV18 with TRBJ2-1; 14 nucleotides agree with TRBD2. Unmatched junction bases numbered 1, after V lost 3 bases and J lost 6 bases. The V gene's germline CDR1 is KGHSH and CDR2 LQKENI. The CDR3 is 15 residues long. DNA for the CDR3: TGTGCCAGCTCACCGGGACTAGCGGGAGCCAATGAGCAGTTCTTC. Its protein product is CASSPGLAGANEQFF.

This clonotype was found many times. The chain links TRBV11-2 to TRBJ2-5; 7 bases fit TRBD1. V shed 6 bases, J shed 4 bases, and the junction held 2 bases outside the gene matches. The CDR3 covers 12 residues. Germline CDR1 SGHAT, CDR2 FQNNGV. Here the CDR3 DNA reads TGTGCCAGCAGTTACAGGGGAGAGACCCAGTACTTC. Its translation: CASSYRGETQYF. The whole variable domain, filled in from reference TRBV11-2 and TRBJ2-5, reads EAGVAQSPRYKIIEKRQSVAFWCNPISGHATLYWYQQILGQGPKLLIQFQNNGVVDDSQLPKDRFSAERLKGVDSTLKIQPAKLEDSAVYLCASSYRGETQYFGPGTRLLVL.

This clonotype appeared a few times. This chain links TRBV6-5 with TRBJ2-7, with unresolved D. Trimming removed 4 bases from V and 10 bases from J, with 14 bases in between. The CDR3 runs to 12 residues. CDR1 and CDR2 (germline): MNHEY, SVGAGI. This chain's CDR3 is CASSSLGVAQYF. The CDR3 DNA follows: TGTGCCAGCAGTTCCCTTGGAGTGGCCCAGTACTTC.

Ten or more counts support this clonotype. Here the CDR3 DNA reads TGCAGTGCTAGCCCTCATGGGACAGGCTCGAGTCAGCCCCAGCATTTT. This sequence encodes CSASPHGTGSSQPQHF. The chain recombines TRBV20-1 with TRBJ1-5; 8 bases are shared with TRBD1. The V and J ends lost 3 bases and 6 bases, in that order; junction bases with no gene match: 13. The germline CDR1 and CDR2 sequences are DFQATT and SNEGSKA (reference sequence). The CDR3 runs to 16 residues.

This clonotype was observed a few times. CDR3 sequence: CASRLSFRDKNYEQYF. The CDR3 DNA reads as TGTGCCAGCAGACTCAGTTTCCGGGACAAGAACTACGAGCAGTACTTC. The genes are TRBV6-1 and TRBJ2-7; the D gene is possibly TRBD1 (6 bases). Trimming removed 6 bases from V and 3 bases from J, with 21 bases in between. Germline CDR1 MNHNS, CDR2 SASEGT. This CDR3 comprises 16 residues.

The chain carries TRBV12-3 or TRBV12-4 and TRBJ2-1; no firm D call. Trimming cost V 4 bases and J 0 bases, with 7 bases left between them. CDR3 length equals 14 residues. CDR3 amino acids: CASSSWSSYNEQFF. The CDR3 region has the DNA TGTGCCAGCAGTTCCTGGAGCTCCTACAATGAGCAGTTCTTC.